In its sample, the clone carrying this T cell receptor (beta chain) was seen a few times. Each CDR3 protein gets one entry after TCRdb re-called the RT-PCR reads with MiXCR. The sample holds about 680,000 distinct CDR3 sequences; more than 13% are singletons and the top ten take 3.6%. The CDR3 length is 15 residues. The V gene lost 1 base and the J gene lost 0 bases, with 10 bases spanning the gap. Germline V gene sequence: CDR1 MGHRA, CDR2 YSYEKL. Sequenced sample: memory CD4+ T cells from blood. The chain combines TRBV4-1 with TRBJ2-7, with D tentatively TRBD2 (6 bases). The source is a female donor in good health, serving as a healthy control. Here the CDR3 reads CASSQGGLNSYEQYF. The CDR3 DNA follows: TGCGCCAGCAGCCAAGGGGGACTGAACTCCTACGAGCAGTACTTC.